This TCR beta chain was sequenced for a study of T cells in Graves' hyperthyroidism and ophthalmopathy. RNA transcripts yielded amplified TCR beta CDR3 regions. Primed by the HTBI set, a first-round RT-PCR was run on the TCR CDR3. TCRdb re-called the multiplex PCR reads with MiXCR, one entry per CDR3 protein. The repertoire includes more than 300,000 distinct CDR3 sequences, around 18% of them detected once, and 40% sits in the top ten. V was shortened by 3 bases and J by 6 bases, with 15 bases between the two germline ends. Germline CDR1 SGHKS, CDR2 YYEKEE (reference sequence). The CDR3 extends over 14 amino acids.

The TCR was taken from a man aged 18 to 29 with Graves' ophthalmopathy. The gene calls are TRBV5-5 and TRBJ1-2; the D is unclear. Sample: blood. The CDR3: CASSSTGYLDGYTF. CDR3 nucleotide sequence: TGTGCCAGCAGCTCGACTGGGTATCTGGATGGCTACACCTTC.